The next 9 T cell receptor beta chains were all read from a single sample in a study of T cell repertoires in cytomegalovirus infection. Using its own MiXCR run on the reads, TCRdb lists one record per CDR3 protein. This table has about 210,000 distinct CDR3 sequences, approximately 7% appearing once. The sample consisted of PBMCs. These receptor sequences come from a human donor in good health (CMV status not recorded). Some clones in this sample may be carry-over from other donors' samples.

This clonotype has a handful of counts. The chain uses TRBV14 and TRBJ2-1; 9 positions agree with TRBD2. This CDR3 has 15 amino acids. The junction had 8 bases not matched to a gene; V was cut back by 6 bases and J by 5 bases. The V gene's germline CDR1 is SGHDN and CDR2 FVKESK. The CDR3 sequence: CASRRSGGANNEQFF. CDR3 sequence (DNA): TGTGCCAGCAGGCGTAGCGGGGGCGCCAACAATGAGCAGTTCTTC.

This chain links TRBV20-1 with TRBJ2-1; either TRBD1 or TRBD2 may fit D (6 bases each). V lost 3 bases to trimming and J lost 2 bases, with 14 bases between them. The CDR3 runs 15 residues. Germline loops: CDR1 DFQATT, CDR2 SNEGSKA (reference sequence). CDR3 residues: CSARFGGPPYNEQFF. CDR3 sequence (DNA): TGCAGTGCTAGGTTTGGGGGGCCGCCCTACAATGAGCAGTTCTTC.

Ten or more counts support this clonotype. The rearrangement uses TRBV7-8 and TRBJ2-5; maybe TRBD2 (6 bases). Per the germline V gene, CDR1 is SGHVS and CDR2 is FQNEAQ. The V and J ends lost 5 bases and 5 bases respectively, with 21 bases between them. This CDR3 comprises 16 residues. CDR3 nucleotide sequence: TGTGCCAGCAGCGGAGGGGACCTCACTCGGGGTGAGACCCAGTACTTC. It codes for CASSGGDLTRGETQYF. Full variable domain (missing parts from reference TRBV7-8 and TRBJ2-5): GAGVSQSPRYKVAKRGQDVALRCDPISGHVSLFWYQQALGQGPEFLTYFQNEAQLDKSGLPSDRFFAERPEGSVSTLKIQRTQQEDSAVYLCASSGGDLTRGETQYFGPGTRLLVL.

This clonotype was detected a few times. This may stem from a read error, because a much larger clone lies one nucleotide away. The chain uses TRBV7-2 and TRBJ1-2, with no clear D. The CDR3 covers 11 residues. CDR1 and CDR2 (germline): SGHTA, FQGNSA. The CDR3, as DNA: TGTGCCAGCGGCTTAACTGCAGCCTACATCTTC. Translated: CASGLTAAYIF.

This clonotype appeared many times. This sequence joins TRBV28 and TRBJ1-1; a possible D gene is TRBD1 (5 bases). CDR1 and CDR2 (germline): MDHEN, SYDVKM. Trimming cost V 7 bases and J 4 bases, with 16 bases left between them. The length of the CDR3 is 14 residues. The chain's CDR3 is CASKEGRRTTEAFF. CDR3 sequence (DNA): TGTGCCAGCAAGGAGGGGAGGAGGACCACTGAAGCTTTCTTT.

This clonotype was seen repeatedly, ten times or more. The rearrangement joins TRBV29-1 to TRBJ2-1; 12 bases agree with TRBD2. The germline gives CDR1 SQVTM, CDR2 ANQGSEA. Losses at the gene ends were 4 bases for V and 3 bases for J; bases not matched to a gene: 10. The CDR3 runs to 17 residues. CDR3 sequence reads: CSVGGRLAGDLYNEQFF. CDR3 sequence (DNA): TGCAGCGTTGGGGGGCGACTAGCGGGGGACCTCTACAATGAGCAGTTCTTC.

This clonotype has at least ten counts. J is TRBJ1-1 and V is TRBV2, with a weak D call TRBD1 (6 bases). CDR3 length: 12 residues. Germline CDR1 reads SNHLY; CDR2 reads FYNNEI. CDR3 residues: CARRGRDTEAFF. The CDR3 DNA reads as TGTGCTCGCAGGGGTAGGGACACTGAAGCTTTCTTT.

The V gene is TRBV4-1, the J gene TRBJ1-5, with D possibly being TRBD1 (5 bases). The CDR3 consists of 16 residues. Germline lookup yields CDR1 MGHRA and CDR2 YSYEKL. V lost 0 bases and J 5 bases, leaving 14 bases between the germline ends. Here the CDR3 DNA reads TGCGCCAGCAGCCAAGAAGATAGGGGCCAATATCAGCCCCAGCATTTT. It encodes CASSQEDRGQYQPQHF.

The chain employs TRBV5-6 and TRBJ2-5, with 9 nucleotides matching TRBD1. CDR1 is SGHDT and CDR2 is YYEEEE in the germline V gene. CDR3 size: 14 residues. V shed 4 bases and J 4 bases; nucleotides not matched to a gene: 5. In nucleotides, the CDR3 is TGTGCCAGCAGCCGGGACAGGGCCACAGAGACCCAGTACTTC. Translated: CASSRDRATETQYF.